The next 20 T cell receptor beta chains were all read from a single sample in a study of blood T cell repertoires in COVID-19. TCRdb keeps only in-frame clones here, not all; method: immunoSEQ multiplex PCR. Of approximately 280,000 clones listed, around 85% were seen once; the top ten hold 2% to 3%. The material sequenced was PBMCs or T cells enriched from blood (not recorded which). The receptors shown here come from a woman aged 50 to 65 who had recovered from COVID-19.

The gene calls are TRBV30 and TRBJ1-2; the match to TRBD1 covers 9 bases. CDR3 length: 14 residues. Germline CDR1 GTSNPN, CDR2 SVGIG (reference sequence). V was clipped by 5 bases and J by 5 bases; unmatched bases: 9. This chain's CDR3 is CAWQKGTGTYGYTF. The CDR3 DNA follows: TGTGCCTGGCAGAAAGGGACAGGGACTTATGGCTACACCTTC.

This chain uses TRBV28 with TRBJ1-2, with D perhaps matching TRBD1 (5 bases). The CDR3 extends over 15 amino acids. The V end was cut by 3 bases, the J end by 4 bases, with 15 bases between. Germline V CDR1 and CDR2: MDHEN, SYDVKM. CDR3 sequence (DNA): TGTGCCAGCAGTTTTAGTGCAGGGAGGGTCTATGGCTACACCTTC. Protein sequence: CASSFSAGRVYGYTF.

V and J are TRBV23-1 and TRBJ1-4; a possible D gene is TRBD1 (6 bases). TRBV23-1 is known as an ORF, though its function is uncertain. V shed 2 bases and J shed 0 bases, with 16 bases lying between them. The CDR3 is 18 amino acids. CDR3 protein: CASSQEKGGPATNEKLFF. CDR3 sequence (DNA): TGCGCCAGCAGTCAAGAAAAGGGGGGGCCGGCAACTAATGAAAAACTGTTTTTT.

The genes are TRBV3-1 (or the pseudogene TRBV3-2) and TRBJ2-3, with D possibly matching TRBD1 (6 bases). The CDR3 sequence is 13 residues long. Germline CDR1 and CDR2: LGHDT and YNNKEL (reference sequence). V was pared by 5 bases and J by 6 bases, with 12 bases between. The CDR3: CASSNSGEDTQYF. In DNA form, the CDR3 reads TGTGCCAGCAGCAACTCAGGGGAGGATACGCAGTATTTT.

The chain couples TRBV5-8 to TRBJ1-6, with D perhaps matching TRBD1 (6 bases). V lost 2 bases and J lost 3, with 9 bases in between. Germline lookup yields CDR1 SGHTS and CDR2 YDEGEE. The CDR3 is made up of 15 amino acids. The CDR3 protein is CASSFQGNYNSPLHF. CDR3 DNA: TGTGCCAGCAGCTTTCAGGGGAACTATAATTCACCCCTCCACTTT. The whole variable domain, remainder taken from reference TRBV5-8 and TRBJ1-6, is EAGVTQSPTHLIKTRGQQATLRCSPISGHTSVYWYQQALGLGLQFLLWYDEGEERNRGNFPPRFSGRQFPNYSSELNVNALELEDSALYLCASSFQGNYNSPLHFGNGTRLTVT.

The CDR3 nucleotides read TGTGCCAGCAGCTTGAAATCTGGACTGACCGGGGAGCTGTTTTTT. Protein product: CASSLKSGLTGELFF. The V gene is TRBV5-4, the J gene TRBJ2-2, with a weak D call TRBD2 (5 bases). Germline lookup yields CDR1 SGHNT and CDR2 YYREEE (reference sequence). V lost 1 base and J 5 bases, leaving 12 bases between the germline ends. The CDR3 covers 15 residues.

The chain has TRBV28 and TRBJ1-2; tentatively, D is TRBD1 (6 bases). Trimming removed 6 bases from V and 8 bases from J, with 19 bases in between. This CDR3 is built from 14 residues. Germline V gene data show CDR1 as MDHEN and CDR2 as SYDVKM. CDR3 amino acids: CASSPPQGIMGYTF. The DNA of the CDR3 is TGTGCCAGCAGCCCACCACAGGGAATAATGGGCTACACCTTC.

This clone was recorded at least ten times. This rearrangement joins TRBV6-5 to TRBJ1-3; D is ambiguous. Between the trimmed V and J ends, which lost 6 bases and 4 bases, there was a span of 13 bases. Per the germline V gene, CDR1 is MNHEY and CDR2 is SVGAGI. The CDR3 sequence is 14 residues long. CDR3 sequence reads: CASSVGESGNTIYF. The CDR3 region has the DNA TGTGCCAGCAGCGTCGGAGAGTCAGGAAACACCATATATTTT.

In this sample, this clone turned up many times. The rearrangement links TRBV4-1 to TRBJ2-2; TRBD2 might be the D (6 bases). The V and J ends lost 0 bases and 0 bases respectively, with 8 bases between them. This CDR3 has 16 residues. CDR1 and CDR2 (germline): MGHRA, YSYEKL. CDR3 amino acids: CASSQDWGANTGELFF. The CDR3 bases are TGCGCCAGCAGCCAAGATTGGGGGGCGAACACCGGGGAGCTGTTTTTT.

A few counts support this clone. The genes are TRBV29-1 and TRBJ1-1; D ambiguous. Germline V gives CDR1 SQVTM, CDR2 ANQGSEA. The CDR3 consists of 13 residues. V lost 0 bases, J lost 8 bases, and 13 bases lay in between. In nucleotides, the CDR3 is TGCAGCGTTGAAGATCAGGCCATCCGGGAAGCTTTCTTT. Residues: CSVEDQAIREAFF.

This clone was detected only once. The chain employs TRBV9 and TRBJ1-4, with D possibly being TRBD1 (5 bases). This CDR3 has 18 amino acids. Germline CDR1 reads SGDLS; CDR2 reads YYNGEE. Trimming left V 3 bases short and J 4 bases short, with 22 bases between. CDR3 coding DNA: TGTGCCAGCAGCGCAACAGGCTCCCAGTTCTTAGGTAATGAAAAACTGTTTTTT. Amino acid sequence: CASSATGSQFLGNEKLFF.

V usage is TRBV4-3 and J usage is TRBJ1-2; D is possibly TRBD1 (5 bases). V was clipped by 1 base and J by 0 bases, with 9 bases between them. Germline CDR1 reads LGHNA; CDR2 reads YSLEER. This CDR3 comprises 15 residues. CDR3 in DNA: TGCGCCAGCAGCCAAGTGGGGGGAGCTAACTATGGCTACACCTTC. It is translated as CASSQVGGANYGYTF.

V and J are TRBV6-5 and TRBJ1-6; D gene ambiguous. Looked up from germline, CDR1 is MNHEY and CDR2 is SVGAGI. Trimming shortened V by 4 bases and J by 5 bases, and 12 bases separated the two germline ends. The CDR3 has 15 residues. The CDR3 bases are TGTGCCAGCAGTTTCAGGAAGAAGAATAATTCACCCCTCCACTTT. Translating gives CASSFRKKNNSPLHF.

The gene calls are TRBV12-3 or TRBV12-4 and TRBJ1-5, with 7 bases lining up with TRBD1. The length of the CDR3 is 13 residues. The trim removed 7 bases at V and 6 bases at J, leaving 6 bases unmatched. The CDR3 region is CASNRQGTQPQHF. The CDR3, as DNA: TGTGCCAGCAATAGACAGGGAACTCAGCCCCAGCATTTT.

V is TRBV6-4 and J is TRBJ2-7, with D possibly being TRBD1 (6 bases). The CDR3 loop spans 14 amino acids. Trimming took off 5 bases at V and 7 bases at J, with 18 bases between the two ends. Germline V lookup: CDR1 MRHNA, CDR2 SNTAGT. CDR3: CASSPDSGLGEQYF. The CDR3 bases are TGTGCCAGCAGTCCGGACAGTGGCCTCGGGGAGCAGTACTTC.

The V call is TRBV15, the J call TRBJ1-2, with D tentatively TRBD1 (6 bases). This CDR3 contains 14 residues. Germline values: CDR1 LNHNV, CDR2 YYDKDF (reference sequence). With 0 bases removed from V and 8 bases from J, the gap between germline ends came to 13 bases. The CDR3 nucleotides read TGTGCCACCAGCAGAGATAGGACAGCTGGGGGCTACACCTTC. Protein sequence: CATSRDRTAGGYTF.

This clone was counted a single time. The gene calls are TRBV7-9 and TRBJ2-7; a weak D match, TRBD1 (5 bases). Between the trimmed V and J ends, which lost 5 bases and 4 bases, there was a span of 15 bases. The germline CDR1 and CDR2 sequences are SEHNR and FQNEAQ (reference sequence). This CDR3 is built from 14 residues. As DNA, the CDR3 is TGTGCCAGCAGCCATGCGGACAAACTTTACGAGCAGTACTTC. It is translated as CASSHADKLYEQYF.

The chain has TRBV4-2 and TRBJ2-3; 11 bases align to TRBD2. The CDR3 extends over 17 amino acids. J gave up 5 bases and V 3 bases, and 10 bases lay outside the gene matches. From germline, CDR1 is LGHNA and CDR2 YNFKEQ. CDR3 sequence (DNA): TGTGCCAGCAGCCAGGGGATAGCGGGGGGGCGTGGAGATACGCAGTATTTT. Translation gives CASSQGIAGGRGDTQYF.

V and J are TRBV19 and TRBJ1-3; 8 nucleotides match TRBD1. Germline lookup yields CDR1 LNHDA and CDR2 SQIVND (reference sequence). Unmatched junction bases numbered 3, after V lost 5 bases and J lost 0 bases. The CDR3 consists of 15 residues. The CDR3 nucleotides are TGTGCCAGTAGTCCGACAGGGGACTCTGGAAACACCATATATTTT. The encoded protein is CASSPTGDSGNTIYF.

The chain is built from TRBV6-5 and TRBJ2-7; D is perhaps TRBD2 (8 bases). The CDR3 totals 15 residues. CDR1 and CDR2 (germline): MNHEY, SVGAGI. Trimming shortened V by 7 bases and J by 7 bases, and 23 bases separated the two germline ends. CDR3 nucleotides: TGTGCCAGCAAAAGGGGGCTAGCGGGCGGCACGGAGCAGTACTTC. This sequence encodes CASKRGLAGGTEQYF.